The T cell receptor (beta chain) described here comes from a study of neurological immune-mediated disorders. The table lists this clonotype with a few counts. What it recognizes is unknown. This CDR3 region has 15 residues. V was pared by 5 bases and J by 3 bases, with 17 bases between. Germline V gene lookup returns CDR1 MNHEY and CDR2 SVGEGT. Study-wide results and caveats: The multiple sclerosis repertoire cluster was not associated with any clinical or MRI feature, with the authors stating that larger cohorts are needed.

From the 5' RACE reads, TCRdb called clonotypes with MiXCR, one entry per CDR3 protein. Among roughly 47,000 distinct CDR3 sequences listed, 4.5% were seen once. V usage is TRBV6-2 or TRBV6-3 and J usage is TRBJ2-7; D is possibly TRBD1 (6 bases). Sequencing was performed on PBMCs. This TCR came from a woman in her sixties or seventies with multiple sclerosis. CDR3 coding DNA: TGTGCCAGCAGTCCACGGGACAAAGACATCTACGAGCAGTACTTC. This translates into CASSPRDKDIYEQYF.